These 27 T cell receptor beta chains originate from one sample sequenced in a study of beta chain features in type 1 diabetes. Expressed TCRB transcripts were sequenced after all isolated RNA was converted to cDNA. The repertoire was sequenced with immunoSEQ multiplex PCR; TCRdb's copy has only in-frame clones and lacks some. The profile shows about 110,000 clones, less than 40% of them singletons. Sequenced material: stem cell memory CD4+ T cells from blood. The receptors were gathered from a woman aged 18-29 years in good health.

The chain carries TRBV29-1 and TRBJ2-7; 7 nucleotides agree with TRBD2. Germline V gene data show CDR1 as SQVTM and CDR2 as ANQGSEA. The junction had 9 bases not matched to a gene; V was cut back by 5 bases and J by 5 bases. The CDR3 loop spans 13 amino acids. Here the CDR3 DNA reads TGCAGCGTTAGAGCGGGAACCTCAAACGAGCAGTACTTC. Protein: CSVRAGTSNEQYF.

This clone was seen a few times. The V gene is TRBV28, the J gene TRBJ2-1, with TRBD2 identical over 11 bases. Germline CDR1 and CDR2: MDHEN and SYDVKM. V lost 7 bases, J lost 0 bases, and 5 bases stayed unmatched. This CDR3 is 16 amino acids long. The CDR3 sequence: CASTDSGRGSYNEQFF. The CDR3 DNA reads as TGTGCCAGCACCGATAGCGGGAGGGGCTCCTACAATGAGCAGTTCTTC.

The chain links TRBV29-1 to TRBJ1-5; 7 bases agree with TRBD1. Unmatched junction bases numbered 7, after V lost 4 bases and J lost 7 bases. This CDR3 has 13 residues. Germline assignment: CDR1 SQVTM and CDR2 ANQGSEA. The CDR3 is CSVGDSPSQPQHF. In nucleotides, the CDR3 is TGCAGCGTTGGGGACAGCCCGAGCCAGCCCCAGCATTTT.

This clone was seen just once. This rearrangement joins TRBV6-5 to TRBJ2-7, with D perhaps matching TRBD1 (5 bases). The CDR3 runs to 14 residues. CDR1 is MNHEY and CDR2 is SVGAGI in the germline V gene. Trimming stripped 2 bases from V and 5 bases from J, with 13 bases between. The CDR3 sequence is CASSYAGLINEQYF. As DNA, the CDR3 is TGTGCCAGCAGTTACGCAGGGCTCATCAACGAGCAGTACTTC.

The chain recombines TRBV6-1 with TRBJ1-4, with 11 bases that match TRBD1. Germline V gene sequence: CDR1 MNHNS, CDR2 SASEGT. Trimming cost V 5 bases and J 5 bases; bases outside gene matches: 4. The CDR3 runs 15 residues. CDR3 nucleotide sequence: TGTGCCAGCAGTCCACGGACAGGGGGCAATGAAAAACTGTTTTTT. It yields the protein CASSPRTGGNEKLFF.

V usage is TRBV6-5 and J usage is TRBJ1-5, with D unclear. V lost 0 bases and J 11 bases, leaving 11 bases between the germline ends. This CDR3 is 13 amino acids long. CDR1 and CDR2 (germline): MNHEY, SVGAGI. This CDR3 is CASSYSTRGSQHF. The DNA of the CDR3 is TGTGCCAGCAGTTACTCGACCCGGGGATCCCAGCATTTT.

This clone was detected only a few times. This chain joins TRBV27 and TRBJ1-5; 8 positions agree with TRBD1. The CDR3 length is 18 residues. V shed 1 base and J 0 bases; nucleotides not matched to a gene: 8. The germline V gene has CDR1 MNHEY and CDR2 SMNVEV (reference sequence). DNA for the CDR3: TGTGCCAGCAGTTTATTCGGGACAGGCGTCTATAGCAATCAGCCCCAGCATTTT. Translation gives CASSLFGTGVYSNQPQHF.

CDR3 in DNA: TGTGCCAGCAGCCCAGGACAGGGGGCGCCCGGGGAGCTGTTTTTT. It encodes CASSPGQGAPGELFF. The chain uses TRBV4-2 and TRBJ2-2, with TRBD1 matching over 11 bases. CDR3 length: 15 amino acids. Trimming removed 4 bases from V and 6 bases from J; junction bases left unmatched: 4. Germline V gives CDR1 LGHNA, CDR2 YNFKEQ.

This clone showed up just a few times. The J gene is TRBJ2-4, the V gene TRBV7-8, with TRBD1 matching over 7 bases. Trimming cost V 7 bases and J 0 bases; bases outside gene matches: 9. This CDR3 is 16 amino acids long. From germline, CDR1 is SGHVS and CDR2 FQNEAQ. The CDR3 bases are TGTGCCAGCACCCCACAGGGGATCTTAGCCAAAAACATTCAGTACTTC. Residues: CASTPQGILAKNIQYF.

CDR3 nucleotide sequence: TGTGCCAGCAGCCAAGGGCTAGCGGGAGGGCATACGCAGTATTTT. The encoded protein is CASSQGLAGGHTQYF. This chain joins TRBV4-2 and TRBJ2-3, with 12 bases lining up with TRBD2. Looked up from germline, CDR1 is LGHNA and CDR2 is YNFKEQ. Trimming took 1 base from V and 7 from J; bases not matched to a gene: 3. The CDR3 loop spans 15 amino acids.

The rearrangement joins TRBV29-1 to TRBJ2-1; D is unresolved. Per the germline V gene, CDR1 is SQVTM and CDR2 is ANQGSEA. Trimming left V 7 bases short and J 4 bases short, with 11 bases between. The CDR3 runs 12 residues. The CDR3 is CSAEAVYNEQFF. The CDR3 nucleotides are TGCAGCGCTGAGGCGGTGTACAATGAGCAGTTCTTC.

The chain couples TRBV2 to TRBJ1-2; D is perhaps TRBD1 (5 bases). Between the trimmed V and J ends, which lost 6 bases and 5 bases, there was a span of 10 bases. CDR3 length equals 12 residues. Germline lookup yields CDR1 SNHLY and CDR2 FYNNEI. The CDR3 DNA reads TGTGCCAGCAGCCCCGGGGGGTATGGCTACACCTTC. Its translation: CASSPGGYGYTF.

The CDR3 coding sequence is TGTGCCAGCAGCCCTCGACAGGGGGCCACTGAAGCTTTCTTT. Translating gives CASSPRQGATEAFF. The chain joins TRBV28 to TRBJ1-1; 10 nucleotides match TRBD1. Germline loops: CDR1 MDHEN, CDR2 SYDVKM. The CDR3 contains 14 residues. The V gene end was trimmed by 6 bases and the J gene end by 4 bases; junction bases not matched to a gene: 5.

There are a few counts of this clone. This chain connects TRBV6-6 to TRBJ2-5; 10 nucleotides match TRBD2. The junction had 8 bases not matched to a gene; V was cut back by 7 bases and J by 6 bases. Germline lookup yields CDR1 MNHNY and CDR2 SVGAGI (reference sequence). The CDR3 contains 14 residues. This CDR3 reads CASTGLAGVKTQYF. For the CDR3, the DNA is TGTGCCAGCACCGGGCTAGCGGGAGTCAAGACCCAGTACTTC.

V usage is TRBV5-6 and J usage is TRBJ1-2, with 9 positions matching TRBD1. This CDR3 region has 15 residues. V lost 3 bases and J lost 2; bases outside the gene matches: 5. Germline-derived CDR1 and CDR2 are SGHDT and YYEEEE. CDR3 DNA: TGTGCCAGCAGCTCGCCGGGACAGGGCAACTATGGCTACACCTTC. Amino acids: CASSSPGQGNYGYTF.

This clone was seen more than once but under ten times. This chain uses TRBV7-2 with TRBJ1-2; TRBD1 is a possible D gene (6 bases). Per the germline V gene, CDR1 is SGHTA and CDR2 is FQGNSA. This CDR3 region has 13 residues. V was shortened by 5 bases and J by 4 bases, with 11 bases between the two germline ends. The CDR3 nucleotides read TGTGCCAGCAGCCCCAGGACAGCCTATGGCTACACCTTC. Translation gives CASSPRTAYGYTF.

V is TRBV29-1 and J is TRBJ2-7; weak D call: TRBD1 (6 bases). Germline V lookup: CDR1 SQVTM, CDR2 ANQGSEA. The V end lost 7 bases, the J end lost 6 bases, and 13 bases lay between the germline ends. This CDR3 contains 11 residues. CDR3 sequence (DNA): TGCAGCGCGGGACACAGTTTCGAGCAGTACTTC. Protein product: CSAGHSFEQYF.

This clone was counted a few times. The V call is TRBV2, the J call TRBJ2-3, with D possibly TRBD1 on 5 matching bases. Between the trimmed V and J ends, which lost 6 bases and 0 bases, there was a span of 13 bases. The CDR3 contains 15 residues. The germline V gene has CDR1 SNHLY and CDR2 FYNNEI. CDR3 amino acids: CASRKTAFSTDTQYF. In nucleotides, the CDR3 is TGTGCCAGCAGGAAGACAGCGTTTAGCACAGATACGCAGTATTTT.

The CDR3 nucleotides are TGTGCCAGCAGTTTAACCGGGACTAGCGGTTCCTACGAGCAGTACTTC. Its protein product is CASSLTGTSGSYEQYF. J is TRBJ2-7 and V is TRBV27, with 11 bases fitting TRBD2. The CDR3 has 16 residues. V dropped 2 bases and J dropped 1; count of bases not matched to a gene: 4. Germline values: CDR1 MNHEY, CDR2 SMNVEV (reference sequence).

The chain combines TRBV9 with TRBJ2-1; 8 bases align to TRBD2. Losses at the gene ends were 1 base for V and 0 bases for J; bases not matched to a gene: 12. The CDR3 has 19 amino acids. Germline CDR1 is SGDLS and CDR2 is YYNGEE. The DNA for the CDR3 is TGTGCCAGCAGCGTACAGGCGGGAGGACCACCCGGCTCCTACAATGAGCAGTTCTTC. Its protein is CASSVQAGGPPGSYNEQFF.

This clone was detected only a few times. The rearrangement links TRBV7-2 to TRBJ2-2; unclear D gene. Germline CDR1 and CDR2: SGHTA and FQGNSA. The CDR3 contains 13 residues. Trimming shortened V by 0 bases and J by 7 bases, and 6 bases separated the two germline ends. The CDR3 DNA reads TGTGCCAGCAGCTTAGCCCTAGGCGGGGAGCTGTTTTTT. This translates into CASSLALGGELFF.

J is TRBJ2-1 and V is TRBV4-1; perhaps TRBD2 as D (6 bases). In germline, CDR1 is MGHRA, CDR2 YSYEKL. V was cut by 0 bases and J by 8 bases, with 20 bases left in between. The CDR3 loop spans 17 amino acids. The CDR3: CASSQDSRPSARYEQFF. CDR3 sequence (DNA): TGCGCCAGCAGCCAAGATAGTAGGCCTAGCGCACGGTATGAGCAGTTCTTC.

The chain is built from TRBV18 and TRBJ2-3; perhaps TRBD2 as D (6 bases). CDR1 is KGHSH, CDR2 LQKENI, per germline. The CDR3 runs 16 residues. Trimming shortened V by 2 bases and J by 0 bases, and 12 bases separated the two germline ends. As DNA, the CDR3 is TGTGCCAGCTCACCAGTTAGCGGCAGGAGCACAGATACGCAGTATTTT. Protein product: CASSPVSGRSTDTQYF.

V gene TRBV28 combines with J gene TRBJ2-1, with 9 bases matching TRBD1. Losses at the gene ends were 6 bases for V and 5 bases for J; bases not matched to a gene: 8. CDR3 size: 15 residues. Germline-derived CDR1 and CDR2 are MDHEN and SYDVKM. The CDR3 sequence: CASRGWDRVNNEQFF. In DNA form, the CDR3 reads TGTGCCAGCAGGGGTTGGGACAGGGTGAACAATGAGCAGTTCTTC.

The rearrangement joins TRBV20-1 to TRBJ1-1, with D tentatively TRBD1 (5 bases). This CDR3 contains 11 residues. CDR1 and CDR2 from the germline V gene are DFQATT and SNEGSKA (reference sequence). The V gene lost 6 bases and the J gene lost 6 bases, with 11 bases spanning the gap. The CDR3 is CSARGGAEAFF. CDR3 bases: TGCAGTGCCCGGGGGGGGGCTGAAGCTTTCTTT.

The CDR3 spells CASRSPSGWARHGYTF. As DNA, the CDR3 is TGTGCCAGCAGGAGCCCCTCGGGATGGGCGCGGCATGGCTACACCTTC. The V call is TRBV28, the J call TRBJ1-2; D remains ambiguous. The CDR3 is made up of 16 amino acids. The V end lost 6 bases, the J end lost 6 bases, and 23 bases lay between the germline ends. Germline CDR1 MDHEN, CDR2 SYDVKM.

The J gene is TRBJ2-1, the V gene TRBV29-1, with D possibly TRBD2 on 5 matching bases. Germline loops: CDR1 SQVTM, CDR2 ANQGSEA. V lost 7 bases and J lost 3, with 19 bases in between. The CDR3 length is 15 residues. CDR3 loop: CSANHGEIFYNEQFF. CDR3 nucleotide sequence: TGCAGCGCCAACCATGGGGAGATCTTCTACAATGAGCAGTTCTTC.